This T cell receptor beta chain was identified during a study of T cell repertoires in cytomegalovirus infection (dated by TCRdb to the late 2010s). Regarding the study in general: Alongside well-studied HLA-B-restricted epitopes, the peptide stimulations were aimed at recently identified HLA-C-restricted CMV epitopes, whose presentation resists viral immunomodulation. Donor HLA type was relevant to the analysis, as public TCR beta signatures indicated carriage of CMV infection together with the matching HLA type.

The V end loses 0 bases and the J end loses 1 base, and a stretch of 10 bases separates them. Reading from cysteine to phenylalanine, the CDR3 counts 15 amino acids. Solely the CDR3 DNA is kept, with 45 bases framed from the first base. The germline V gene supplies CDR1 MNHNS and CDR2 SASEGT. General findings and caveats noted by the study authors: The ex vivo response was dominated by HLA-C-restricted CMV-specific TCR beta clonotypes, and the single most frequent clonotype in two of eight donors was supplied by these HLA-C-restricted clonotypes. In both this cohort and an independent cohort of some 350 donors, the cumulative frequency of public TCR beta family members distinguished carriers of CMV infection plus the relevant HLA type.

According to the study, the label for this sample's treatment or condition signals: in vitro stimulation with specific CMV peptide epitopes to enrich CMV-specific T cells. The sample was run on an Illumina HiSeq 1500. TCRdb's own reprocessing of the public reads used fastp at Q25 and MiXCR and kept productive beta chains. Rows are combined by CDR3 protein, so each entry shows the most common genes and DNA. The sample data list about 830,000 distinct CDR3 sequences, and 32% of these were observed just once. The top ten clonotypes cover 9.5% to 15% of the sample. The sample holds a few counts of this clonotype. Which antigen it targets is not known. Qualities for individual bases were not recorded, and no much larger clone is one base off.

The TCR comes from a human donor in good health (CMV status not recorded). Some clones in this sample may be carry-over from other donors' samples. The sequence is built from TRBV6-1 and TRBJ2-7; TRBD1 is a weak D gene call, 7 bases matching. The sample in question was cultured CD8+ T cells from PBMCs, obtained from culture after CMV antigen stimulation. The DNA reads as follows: TGTGCCAGCAGTGAAGCGCGGGACAGATCCTACGAGCAGTACTTC. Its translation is CASSEARDRSYEQYF.